In this sample, the clone carrying this TCR beta chain turned up once. Measured with immunoSEQ multiplex PCR; TCRdb has only the in-frame clones, and not every one. The repertoire holds about 15,000 clones, with about three quarters as singletons. This record belongs to a study of T cells after somatic rescue of genetic block. The sequence was collected from a young man. Sequencing was carried out using peripheral blood mononuclear cells (PBMCs).

The DNA of the CDR3 is TGTGCCAGCAGCTCATCCTACGAGCAGTACTTC. Translated, it gives CASSSSYEQYF. This chain links TRBV13 with TRBJ2-7; D call uncertain. There are 11 residues in the CDR3. V lost 4 bases and J lost 1, with 2 bases in between. Germline V gives CDR1 PRHDT, CDR2 FYEKMQ (reference sequence).